Detailed here is one TCR beta chain. The entry originates in a study of blood T cell repertoires in COVID-19. The CDR3 spans 13 residues. The V end lost 8 bases, the J end lost 7 bases, and 18 bases lay between the germline ends. The germline CDR1 and CDR2 sequences are SNHLY and FYNNEI. Using immunoSEQ multiplex PCR, the repertoire was profiled, and TCRdb retains in-frame clones only, with some absent. The sample lists fewer than 300,000 clones, over 75% occurring once. Sequencing was performed on peripheral blood. This sequence joins TRBV2 and TRBJ2-7; TRBD2 might be the D (6 bases). The receptor's source is a woman in her twenties or thirties with acute or convalescent COVID-19. The CDR3: CASQPGLALEQYF. The CDR3, as DNA: TGTGCCAGCCAACCGGGACTCGCTTTAGAGCAGTACTTC.